This entry lists 32 T cell receptor beta chains sequenced from one sample in a study of naive and memory T cell subsets. The SP2 primer and nested alpha and beta constant region primers amplified ligated cDNA in four rounds. TCRdb reprocessed the UMI-ligation and nested PCR reads via MiXCR and lists one record per CDR3 protein. The sample carries 40,000 or so distinct CDR3 sequences, roughly 11% recorded once. Treatment here: skin biopsy from PPD injection site in Mantoux-positive individual. TCR cDNA received a 3' ligated oligonucleotide that carried a UMI. This sample comprised skin, obtained from a tuberculin skin test site. Receptor source: an adult in good health.

This clonotype was found many times. A read error may explain this, as a much larger clone is one base away. J is TRBJ2-1 and V is TRBV13; tentative D call: TRBD2 (6 bases). Per the germline V gene, CDR1 is PRHDT and CDR2 is FYEKMQ (reference sequence). The germline V and J ends were trimmed by 2 bases and 3 bases, with 17 bases remaining between them. The CDR3 extends over 17 amino acids. CDR3 in amino acids: CASSLSGGEGCYNEQFF. CDR3 sequence (DNA): TGTGCCAGCAGCTTATCCGGCGGGGAAGGATGCTACAATGAGCAGTTCTTC.

This clonotype came up a few times. The chain has TRBV23-1 and TRBJ1-2, with 8 bases lining up with TRBD1. TRBV23-1 is treated as an ORF (open reading frame) with a function not yet certain. Trimming took 3 bases from V and 2 from J; bases not matched to a gene: 5. This CDR3 region has 15 residues. CDR3 amino acids: CASSHAGQVNYGYTF. CDR3 nucleotide sequence: TGCGCCAGCAGTCATGCGGGACAGGTGAACTATGGCTACACCTTC.

This clonotype appeared a few times. This chain connects TRBV29-1 to TRBJ1-5; D might be TRBD1 (5 bases). Trimming took 6 bases from V and 6 from J, leaving 18 bases between them. The CDR3 contains 14 residues. From germline, CDR1 is SQVTM and CDR2 ANQGSEA. CDR3 in amino acids: CSVALWGGGQPQHF. The DNA for the CDR3 is TGCAGCGTCGCTCTGTGGGGGGGGGGTCAGCCCCAGCATTTT.

By sample fraction, this clonotype is medium-sized. V and J are TRBV20-1 and TRBJ2-1, with 8 bases aligning to TRBD2. Trimming removed 3 bases from V and 8 bases from J; junction bases left unmatched: 9. CDR3 size: 14 residues. Germline CDR1 reads DFQATT; CDR2 reads SNEGSKA (reference sequence). The CDR3 is CSASGTSGLDEQFF. DNA of the CDR3: TGCAGTGCTAGTGGGACTAGTGGTTTGGATGAGCAGTTCTTC.

This clonotype was counted at least ten times. CDR3 coding DNA: TGTGCCAGCAGGGATGACAAATACGAGCAGTACTTC. It codes for CASRDDKYEQYF. The chain combines TRBV28 with TRBJ2-7; D not resolved. Germline CDR1 and CDR2: MDHEN and SYDVKM. This CDR3 has 12 residues. V lost 6 bases and J lost 4, with 10 bases in between.

This clonotype was counted ten times or more. The V call is TRBV9, the J call TRBJ2-7, with D unresolved. Trimming left V 3 bases short and J 3 bases short, with 10 bases between. Germline CDR1 is SGDLS and CDR2 is YYNGEE. The length of the CDR3 is 13 residues. The CDR3 here is CASSAQDGYEQYF. CDR3 DNA: TGTGCCAGCAGCGCCCAGGACGGCTACGAGCAGTACTTC.

In this sample, this clonotype turned up many times. The chain has TRBV20-1 and TRBJ2-1; 7 bases fit TRBD2. Per germline, CDR1 DFQATT and CDR2 SNEGSKA (reference sequence). With 1 base clipped from V and 0 bases from J, the junction kept 6 bases outside the gene matches. This CDR3 spans 16 amino acids. CDR3 DNA: TGCAGTGCTAGAGTTGCGGGAGCTAGCTCCTACAATGAGCAGTTCTTC. Its translation is CSARVAGASSYNEQFF.

A few counts support this clonotype. This chain uses TRBV20-1 with TRBJ1-3; D gene ambiguous. This CDR3 has 13 amino acids. The germline V and J ends were trimmed by 3 bases and 2 bases, with 8 bases remaining between them. Germline V CDR1 and CDR2: DFQATT, SNEGSKA (reference sequence). CDR3 in DNA: TGCAGTGCTAGTACGAACACTGGAAACACCATATATTTT. Its protein product is CSASTNTGNTIYF.

The chain carries TRBV7-9 and TRBJ2-3; TRBD2 agrees at 12 bases. The junction had 3 bases not matched to a gene; V was cut back by 1 base and J by 4 bases. The CDR3 has 16 residues. Germline CDR1 SEHNR, CDR2 FQNEAQ (reference sequence). The CDR3 here is CASSLGLAGAPDTQYF. The CDR3 DNA reads as TGTGCCAGCAGCTTAGGACTAGCGGGGGCCCCAGATACGCAGTATTTT. Combining the CDR3 with reference TRBV7-9 and TRBJ2-3 gives the whole variable domain DTGVSQNPRHKITKRGQNVTFRCDPISEHNRLYWYRQTLGQGPEFLTYFQNEAQLEKSRLLSDRFSAERPKGSFSTLEIQRTEQGDSAMYLCASSLGLAGAPDTQYFGPGTRLTVL.

This clonotype showed up many times. The chain joins TRBV7-2 to TRBJ2-1; D is undetermined. V lost 0 bases and J 2 bases, leaving 8 bases between the germline ends. The length of the CDR3 is 15 residues. The germline CDR1 and CDR2 sequences are SGHTA and FQGNSA. CDR3 DNA sequence: TGTGCCAGCAGCTTAGCCGGGTGGGCCTACAATGAGCAGTTCTTC. Translated: CASSLAGWAYNEQFF.

This clonotype qualifies as medium-sized. The chain carries TRBV12-3 or TRBV12-4 and TRBJ1-6, with D possibly matching TRBD1 (6 bases). CDR3 length: 11 residues. V gave up 6 bases and J gave up 14 bases, with 11 bases separating them. The CDR3 sequence: CASSSRDTLHF. The CDR3 DNA sequence: TGTGCCAGCAGCTCCAGGGACACCCTCCACTTT.

This clonotype has ten or more counts. The chain uses TRBV7-9 and TRBJ2-5, with TRBD2 matching over 12 bases. Germline-derived CDR1 and CDR2 are SEHNR and FQNEAQ (reference sequence). V shed 4 bases and J 3 bases; nucleotides not matched to a gene: 9. The CDR3 spans 17 residues. The CDR3: CASSSGLAGSLKETQYF. CDR3 coding DNA: TGTGCCAGCAGCTCCGGACTAGCGGGAAGTCTCAAAGAGACCCAGTACTTC. Based on the CDR3 plus reference TRBV7-9 and TRBJ2-5, the full variable domain is DTGVSQNPRHKITKRGQNVTFRCDPISEHNRLYWYRQTLGQGPEFLTYFQNEAQLEKSRLLSDRFSAERPKGSFSTLEIQRTEQGDSAMYLCASSSGLAGSLKETQYFGPGTRLLVL.

Many counts were recorded for this clonotype. The chain joins TRBV5-5 to TRBJ2-7; D gene uncertain. The CDR3 sequence is 13 residues long. Germline values: CDR1 SGHKS, CDR2 YYEKEE (reference sequence). V was pared by 0 bases and J by 3 bases, with 7 bases between. The CDR3 reads CASSLGQVYEQYF. CDR3 nucleotides: TGTGCCAGCAGCTTGGGGCAGGTCTACGAGCAGTACTTC.

Judged by abundance, this clonotype is medium-sized (0.01 to 0.1%). The gene calls are TRBV20-1 and TRBJ1-5; D unclear. The V and J ends lost 0 bases and 2 bases respectively, with 8 bases between them. Germline CDR1 DFQATT, CDR2 SNEGSKA (reference sequence). The CDR3 is 14 residues long. CDR3 sequence reads: CSARDRRGNQPQHF. The CDR3 DNA reads as TGCAGTGCTAGAGATCGGAGGGGCAATCAGCCCCAGCATTTT.

This clonotype turned up a few times. The genes are TRBV11-2 and TRBJ2-7; 7 positions match TRBD1. The CDR3 runs 14 residues. V trimming: 5 bases; J trimming: 4 bases; junction bases outside the gene matches: 8. CDR1 SGHAT and CDR2 FQNNGV come from the germline V gene. This CDR3 is CASSLTGVAYEQYF. The DNA for the CDR3 is TGTGCCAGCAGCCTCACAGGGGTTGCGTACGAGCAGTACTTC.

The chain uses TRBV10-2 and TRBJ2-6, with D unresolved. This CDR3 region has 15 residues. CDR1 and CDR2 from the germline V gene are WSHSY and SAAADI. Deletions cut 4 bases from V and 2 bases from J, with 9 bases between. The CDR3 here is CASSVGVTGANVLTF. The CDR3 DNA reads as TGCGCCAGCAGTGTCGGAGTAACTGGGGCCAACGTCCTGACTTTC.

The sample holds a few counts of this clonotype. V gene TRBV4-2 combines with J gene TRBJ2-3; TRBD1 matches 9 bases. CDR1 is LGHNA, CDR2 YNFKEQ, per germline. With 3 bases clipped from V and 3 bases from J, the junction kept 7 bases outside the gene matches. The CDR3 covers 16 residues. The CDR3 sequence: CASSHQGQGPTDTQYF. CDR3 nucleotides: TGTGCCAGCAGCCACCAAGGACAGGGGCCAACAGATACGCAGTATTTT.

The table lists this clonotype with a few counts. The V call is TRBV18, the J call TRBJ2-7; 12 bases line up with TRBD1. The CDR3 is made up of 16 amino acids. With 3 bases clipped from V and 5 bases from J, the junction kept 8 bases outside the gene matches. Germline CDR1 reads KGHSH; CDR2 reads LQKENI. The CDR3 loop reads CASSPGVGTGGHEQYF. CDR3 DNA: TGTGCCAGCTCACCGGGCGTTGGGACAGGGGGCCACGAGCAGTACTTC.

This clonotype was counted a few times. The chain combines TRBV11-2 with TRBJ1-6, with D possibly being TRBD1 (6 bases). Germline V gives CDR1 SGHAT, CDR2 FQNNGV. Trimming pared 4 bases from V and 7 bases from J, leaving 11 bases between. This CDR3 is 14 amino acids long. The CDR3 DNA reads TGTGCCAGCAGCTGGACGGACAGAAATTCACCCCTCCACTTT. As protein: CASSWTDRNSPLHF. Full variable domain (rest looked up from reference TRBV11-2 and TRBJ1-6): EAGVAQSPRYKIIEKRQSVAFWCNPISGHATLYWYQQILGQGPKLLIQFQNNGVVDDSQLPKDRFSAERLKGVDSTLKIQPAKLEDSAVYLCASSWTDRNSPLHFGNGTRLTVT.

This clonotype is classed as medium-sized. The chain combines TRBV3-1 with TRBJ2-1; D call uncertain. V was cut by 5 bases and J by 5 bases, with 10 bases left in between. This CDR3 comprises 13 residues. Germline values: CDR1 LGHDT, CDR2 YNNKEL (reference sequence). The CDR3, as DNA: TGTGCCAGCAGCTTCGCAAGAAACAATGAGCAGTTCTTC. Translating it yields CASSFARNNEQFF.

The table lists this clonotype with a few counts. The gene calls are TRBV6-5 and TRBJ2-1; D is unresolved. Germline V lookup: CDR1 MNHEY, CDR2 SVGAGI. V was shortened by 1 base and J by 3 bases, with 1 base between the two germline ends. The CDR3 length is 12 residues. The DNA of the CDR3 is TGTGCCAGCAGTTACTTCTACAATGAGCAGTTCTTC. This sequence encodes CASSYFYNEQFF.

A few counts support this clonotype. This chain uses TRBV6-1 with TRBJ2-5; D possibly corresponds to TRBD2 (5 bases). V was trimmed by 5 bases and J by 4 bases, leaving 17 bases between them. This CDR3 has 15 amino acids. Per the germline V gene, CDR1 is MNHNS and CDR2 is SASEGT. The CDR3 region is CASSILKARGETQYF. CDR3 DNA sequence: TGTGCCAGCAGTATTTTGAAAGCCCGGGGAGAGACCCAGTACTTC.

This clonotype has at least ten counts. The rearrangement uses TRBV20-1 and TRBJ1-1; D remains unclear. The CDR3 extends over 11 amino acids. Trimming took 6 bases from V and 0 from J, leaving 5 bases between them. Germline V gene data show CDR1 as DFQATT and CDR2 as SNEGSKA (reference sequence). DNA of the CDR3: TGCAGTGCCCCGGTGAACACTGAAGCTTTCTTT. It translates to CSAPVNTEAFF.

By share of the sample, this clonotype is medium-sized (0.01 to 0.1%). The rearrangement links TRBV6-5 to TRBJ2-3; perhaps TRBD2 as D (6 bases). V dropped 4 bases and J dropped 5 bases, with 22 bases sitting between them. The CDR3 runs to 17 residues. Germline V gene lookup returns CDR1 MNHEY and CDR2 SVGAGI. CDR3 protein: CASSWRQMAGLGDTQYF. The CDR3, as DNA: TGTGCCAGCAGTTGGAGACAGATGGCGGGGTTGGGAGATACGCAGTATTTT.

This clonotype has ten or more counts. J is TRBJ2-7 and V is TRBV7-2; no reliable D call. Trimming cost V 5 bases and J 2 bases, with 16 bases left between them. Germline CDR1 is SGHTA and CDR2 is FQGNSA. CDR3 length equals 15 residues. The CDR3 nucleotides read TGTGCCAGCAGCATCGACGGACCGGGTACCTACGAGCAGTACTTC. Its translation is CASSIDGPGTYEQYF.

This clonotype was recorded many times. V is TRBV28 and J is TRBJ2-7; 11 nucleotides agree with TRBD1. The CDR3 spans 16 residues. V was clipped by 5 bases and J by 3 bases; unmatched bases: 9. Per the germline V gene, CDR1 is MDHEN and CDR2 is SYDVKM. The CDR3 region is CASSPLDRGPLYEQYF. DNA for the CDR3: TGTGCCAGCAGTCCTCTGGACAGGGGGCCCCTCTACGAGCAGTACTTC.

The chain recombines TRBV7-9 with TRBJ2-2, with 7 bases that match TRBD1. The CDR3 runs to 14 residues. Trimming cost V 5 bases and J 3 bases; bases outside gene matches: 3. Germline lookup yields CDR1 SEHNR and CDR2 FQNEAQ (reference sequence). The CDR3 coding sequence is TGTGCCAGCAGCCGACAGGGATACACCGGGGAGCTGTTTTTT. Encoded protein: CASSRQGYTGELFF.

The V and J genes are TRBV5-1 and TRBJ2-4, with D unclear. The germline V gene has CDR1 SGHRS and CDR2 YFSETQ. The V end was cut by 0 bases, the J end by 1 base, with 11 bases between. The CDR3 runs 16 residues. CDR3 nucleotides: TGCGCCAGCAGCTTGGAAGGGAACGGGGCCAAAAACATTCAGTACTTC. Translated, it gives CASSLEGNGAKNIQYF.

The chain couples TRBV5-1 to TRBJ2-1, with 12 positions matching TRBD2. The CDR3 is made up of 14 amino acids. Germline CDR1 and CDR2: SGHRS and YFSETQ. V lost 5 bases, J lost 7 bases, and 4 bases stayed unmatched. CDR3 amino acids: CASRGLAGPNEQFF. The CDR3, as DNA: TGCGCCAGCAGGGGACTAGCGGGCCCGAATGAGCAGTTCTTC. Combining the CDR3 with reference TRBV5-1 and TRBJ2-1 gives the whole variable domain KAGVTQTPRYLIKTRGQQVTLSCSPISGHRSVSWYQQTPGQGLQFLFEYFSETQRNKGNFPGRFSGRQFSNSRSEMNVSTLELGDSALYLCASRGLAGPNEQFFGPGTRLTVL.

This clonotype came up a few times. This chain connects TRBV27 to TRBJ2-4, with TRBD2 identical over 13 bases. Trimming at V came to 7 bases and at J to 10 bases, leaving 7 bases not matched to a gene. Germline assignment: CDR1 MNHEY and CDR2 SMNVEV (reference sequence). The CDR3 loop spans 14 amino acids. In nucleotides, the CDR3 is TGTGCCAGCAAACTAGCGGGAGGGCCCAGGATTCAGTACTTC. Its translation: CASKLAGGPRIQYF.

This clonotype was seen many times. V and J are TRBV6-5 and TRBJ2-7; D possibly uses TRBD1 or TRBD2 (5 bases each). The CDR3 spans 17 residues. Trimming removed 0 bases from V and 2 bases from J, with 17 bases in between. Germline loops: CDR1 MNHEY, CDR2 SVGAGI. CDR3 loop: CASSYSMWDGLPYEQYF. CDR3 nucleotide sequence: TGTGCCAGCAGTTACTCGATGTGGGACGGATTGCCCTACGAGCAGTACTTC.

This clonotype is medium-sized in the sample. The chain carries TRBV5-1 and TRBJ2-3; a weak D match, TRBD2 (5 bases). Germline CDR1 and CDR2: SGHRS and YFSETQ. Deletions cut 0 bases from V and 2 bases from J, with 10 bases between. The CDR3 extends over 15 amino acids. The CDR3 nucleotides read TGCGCCAGCAGCTTGGATTTCGGGAACACAGATACGCAGTATTTT. It yields the protein CASSLDFGNTDTQYF.